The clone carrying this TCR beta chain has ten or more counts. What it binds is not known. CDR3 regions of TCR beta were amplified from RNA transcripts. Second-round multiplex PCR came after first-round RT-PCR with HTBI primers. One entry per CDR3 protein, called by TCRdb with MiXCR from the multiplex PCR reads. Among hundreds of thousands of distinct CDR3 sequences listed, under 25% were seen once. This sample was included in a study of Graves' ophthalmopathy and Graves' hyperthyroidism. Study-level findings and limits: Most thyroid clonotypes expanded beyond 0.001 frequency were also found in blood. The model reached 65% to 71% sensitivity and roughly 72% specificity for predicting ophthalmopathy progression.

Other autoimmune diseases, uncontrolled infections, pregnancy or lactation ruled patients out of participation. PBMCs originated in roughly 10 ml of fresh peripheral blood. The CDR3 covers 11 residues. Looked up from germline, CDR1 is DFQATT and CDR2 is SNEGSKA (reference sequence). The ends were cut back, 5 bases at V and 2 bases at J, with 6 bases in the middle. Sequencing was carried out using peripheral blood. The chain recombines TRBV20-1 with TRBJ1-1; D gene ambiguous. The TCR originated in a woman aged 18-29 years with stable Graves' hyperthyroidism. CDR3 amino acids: CSAFDNTEAFF. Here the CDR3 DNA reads TGCAGTGCTTTTGACAACACTGAAGCTTTCTTT.